The 4 T cell receptor beta chains below were found in one sample sequenced in a study of cytomegalovirus exposure and HLA in healthy donors. 13 Jbeta primers and 60 Vbeta primers were used for the PCR. Only in-frame clones appear in the TCRdb table, and some are missing; sequencing was by immunoSEQ multiplex PCR. The sample lists some 170,000 clones, approximately 80% seen once, with roughly 1.3% in the top ten. Sequencing was performed on PBMCs. These TCRs come from a woman aged 45-60 years in good health and CMV-seronegative.

The chain couples TRBV6-7 to TRBJ2-7, with 9 bases aligning to TRBD2. TRBV6-7 is an ORF for which the function is uncertain. V trimming: 6 bases; J trimming: 3 bases; junction bases outside the gene matches: 18. This CDR3 has 18 residues. The CDR3 nucleotides are TGTGCCAGCAGGGCCAGGGGCATAGCGGGGGCGTTACGCTACGAGCAGTACTTC. It specifies CASRARGIAGALRYEQYF.

The count of this clone is one. This rearrangement joins TRBV15 to TRBJ1-2; D might be TRBD1 (6 bases). With 4 bases removed from V and 2 bases from J, the gap between germline ends came to 11 bases. Germline CDR1 reads LNHNV; CDR2 reads YYDKDF (reference sequence). This CDR3 region has 14 residues. The CDR3 coding sequence is TGTGCCACCAGCAAAAACAGGGAGAACTATGGCTACACCTTC. Translated: CATSKNRENYGYTF. Using reference TRBV15 and TRBJ1-2 for the parts outside the CDR3, the full variable domain is DAMVIQNPRYQVTQFGKPVTLSCSQTLNHNVMYWYQQKSSQAPKLLFHYYDKDFNNEADTPDNFQSRRPNTSFCFLDIRSPGLGDTAMYLCATSKNRENYGYTFGSGTRLTVV.

This chain links TRBV19 with TRBJ2-7; 13 bases line up with TRBD2. In germline, CDR1 is LNHDA, CDR2 SQIVND (reference sequence). After removal of 9 bases from V and 6 bases from J, the junction contained 20 bases not matched to a gene. This CDR3 is built from 18 residues. Written as DNA, the CDR3 is TGTGCCAGGCCAAGACTAGCGGGAGGCCGACCCCCCCGTGGCGAGCAGTACTTC. Encoded protein: CARPRLAGGRPPRGEQYF. The full variable domain, completed using reference TRBV19 and TRBJ2-7, is DGGITQSPKYLFRKEGQNVTLSCEQNLNHDAMYWYRQDPGQGLRLIYYSQIVNDFQKGDIAEGYSVSREKKESFPLTVTSAQKNPTAFYLCARPRLAGGRPPRGEQYFGPGTRLTVT.

The V gene is TRBV27, the J gene TRBJ2-7, with 11 bases identical to TRBD2. CDR3 length: 15 amino acids. V lost 5 bases to trimming and J lost 1 base; unmatched junction nucleotides: 4. The germline V gene has CDR1 MNHEY and CDR2 SMNVEV (reference sequence). The CDR3 here is CASSPLAGGSYEQYF. DNA of the CDR3: TGTGCCAGCAGTCCCTTAGCGGGAGGGTCCTACGAGCAGTACTTC.